This passage covers 11 T cell receptor beta chains from one sample sequenced in a study of T cell clonality in common variable immunodeficiency (dated by TCRdb to between 2015 and 2017). The receptor library was made with the immunoSEQ multiplex PCR assay. The table comes from immuneACCESS by way of TCRdb, which keeps in-frame sequences with V and J called. Part of the clones is missing from these tables; in studies checked, under half for an unresolved V gene and the rest for unknown reasons. Across this sample, 51,000 or so clones were tabulated and none appeared just once. Of the sample, approximately 2% is held by the ten largest clones. Sequenced input: peripheral blood mononuclear cells. The receptor set was obtained from a person between 18 and 70 years old in good health.

About this clone itself: This clone may be a read error of a much larger clone one base away. The observed sequence ends 3 residues before the CDR3 terminus, with the missing tail filled in from the germline J gene. The chain combines TRBV2 with TRBJ2-7, with D possibly TRBD1 on 5 matching bases. Germline V gene data show CDR1 as SNHLY and CDR2 as FYNNEI. This CDR3 is built from 12 residues. V was trimmed by 2 bases and J by 4 bases, leaving 6 bases between them. Incomplete CDR3 DNA: TGTGCCAGCAGTGAACAGGGTTACGAG. It is translated as CASSEQGYE. The full CDR3 reads CASSEQGYEQYF.

Concerning this clone: The read finishes 3 residues shy of the CDR3 end, and the germline J gene is used to complete it. This chain connects TRBV19 to TRBJ2-1; 9 bases are a match to TRBD2. There are 13 residues in the CDR3. Germline-derived CDR1 and CDR2 are LNHDA and SQIVND (reference sequence). Trimming took 10 bases from V and 6 from J; bases not matched to a gene: 7. The CDR3 here is CATMGLAGNEQFF. The sequenced CDR3 bases are TGTGCCACCATGGGACTAGCTGGCAATGAG.

This clone was detected ten times or more. With the read ending 3 residues before the CDR3 end, the germline J gene is used to fill in that end. This rearrangement joins TRBV20-1 to TRBJ2-7, with 9 bases that match TRBD2. V was clipped by 1 base and J by 0 bases; unmatched bases: 4. The germline V gene has CDR1 DFQATT and CDR2 SNEGSKA (reference sequence). This CDR3 spans 15 amino acids. The sequenced CDR3 bases are TGCAGTGCTAGAGTTAGCGGGGGACCCTCCTACGAG. It yields the protein CSARVSGGPSYE. The whole CDR3 protein reads CSARVSGGPSYEQYF.

This clone was counted many times. Read data end 3 residues before the CDR3 end; the end is taken from the germline J gene. The genes are TRBV6-1 and TRBJ1-5; 7 bases agree with TRBD1. The CDR3 contains 14 residues. The J segment lost 2 bases and the V segment lost 3 bases, leaving 1 base of the junction unmatched. The germline V gene has CDR1 MNHNS and CDR2 SASEGT. The sequenced CDR3 bases are TGTGCCAGCAGTGATGGGACAGGCAATCAGCCC. It translates to CASSDGTGNQP. In full, the CDR3 is CASSDGTGNQPQHF.

This clone was seen only a few times. The CDR3 is cut off 3 residues early in the read; its end comes from the germline J gene. This rearrangement joins TRBV11-2 to TRBJ2-7; D possibly corresponds to TRBD1 (6 bases). The CDR3 contains 12 residues. Germline V gene data show CDR1 as SGHAT and CDR2 as FQNNGV. V lost 2 bases to trimming and J lost 6 bases, with 8 bases between them. Here the CDR3 reads CASSLTGREQYF. The covered CDR3 bases are TGTGCCAGCAGCTTAACAGGGCGCGAG.

This clone was recorded at least ten times. The CDR3 end falls 3 residues outside the read, so it is completed with the germline J gene. The rearrangement links TRBV28 to TRBJ1-5, with D possibly TRBD1 on 5 matching bases. There are 14 residues in the CDR3. V lost 5 bases, J lost 0 bases, and 8 bases lay in between. From germline, CDR1 is MDHEN and CDR2 SYDVKM. The CDR3 bases that were read are TGTGCCAGCAGTCCCAGGGTTAGCAATCAGCCC. This encodes CASSPRVSNQP. The full CDR3 reads CASSPRVSNQPQHF. The complete variable domain, with remaining parts taken from reference TRBV28 and TRBJ1-5, reads DVKVTQSSRYLVKRTGEKVFLECVQDMDHENMFWYRQDPGLGLRLIYFSYDVKMKEKGDIPEGYSVSREKKERFSLILESASTNQTSMYLCASSPRVSNQPQHFGDGTRLSIL.

There are many counts of this clone. The CDR3 end falls 3 residues outside the read, so it is completed with the germline J gene. This rearrangement joins TRBV18 to TRBJ2-5, with D maybe TRBD1 (6 bases). The CDR3 extends over 14 amino acids. Per germline, CDR1 KGHSH and CDR2 LQKENI. Trimming left V 5 bases short and J 2 bases short, with 12 bases between. The CDR3 loop is CASSTQGGQETQYF. CDR3 bases read: TGTGCCAGCTCAACACAGGGTGGGCAAGAGACC.

This clone was detected ten times or more. The read is 3 residues too short to cover the CDR3 end, so that end is filled in from the germline J gene. The chain uses TRBV18 and TRBJ2-3; D is perhaps TRBD1 (8 bases). CDR1 KGHSH and CDR2 LQKENI come from the germline V gene. The CDR3 spans 16 residues. V dropped 3 bases and J dropped 8 bases, with 21 bases sitting between them. CDR3 bases read: TGTGCCAGCTCACCGAGGGAGCGGGGCGACAGGGGTACG. This gives the protein CASSPRERGDRGT. The entire CDR3 protein reads CASSPRERGDRGTQYF.

The chain's CDR3 is CASSPRGNTIYF. The sequenced part of the CDR3 DNA is TGTGCCAGTAGTCCTCGTGGAAACACC. The chain is built from TRBV19 and TRBJ1-3, with no clear D. The observed sequence ends 3 residues before the CDR3 terminus, with the missing tail filled in from the germline J gene. The germline V gene encodes CDR1 LNHDA and CDR2 SQIVND (reference sequence). Trimming removed 5 bases from V and 3 bases from J, with 5 bases in between. The CDR3 covers 12 residues.

Notes on this clone: The read gets to within 3 residues of the CDR3 end, and the germline J gene fills in the rest. J is TRBJ2-3 and V is TRBV5-6; the D gene is possibly TRBD1 (6 bases). The CDR3 has 14 residues. The germline gives CDR1 SGHDT, CDR2 YYEEEE. Trimming pared 6 bases from V and 4 bases from J, leaving 15 bases between. The CDR3 spells CASNPQGNSDTQYF. The sequenced part of the CDR3 DNA is TGTGCCAGCAACCCACAGGGAAACTCAGATACG. The full variable domain, in which reference TRBV5-6 and TRBJ2-3 provide the parts outside the CDR3, is DAGVTQSPTHLIKTRGQQVTLRCSPKSGHDTVSWYQQALGQGPQFIFQYYEEEERQRGNFPDRFSGHQFPNYSSELNVNALLLGDSALYLCASNPQGNSDTQYFGPGTRLTVL.

This clone has at least ten counts. The part of the CDR3 DNA that was read is TGCAGCGTTGAAGAACGTGCGTACGAG. It specifies CSVEERAYE. The complete CDR3 protein is CSVEERAYEQYF. The chain joins TRBV29-1 to TRBJ2-7; unclear D gene. The missing CDR3 end, 3 residues past where the read stops, is filled in from the germline J gene. V lost 0 bases and J 4 bases, leaving 7 bases between the germline ends. CDR1 is SQVTM and CDR2 is ANQGSEA in the germline V gene. This CDR3 comprises 12 residues.